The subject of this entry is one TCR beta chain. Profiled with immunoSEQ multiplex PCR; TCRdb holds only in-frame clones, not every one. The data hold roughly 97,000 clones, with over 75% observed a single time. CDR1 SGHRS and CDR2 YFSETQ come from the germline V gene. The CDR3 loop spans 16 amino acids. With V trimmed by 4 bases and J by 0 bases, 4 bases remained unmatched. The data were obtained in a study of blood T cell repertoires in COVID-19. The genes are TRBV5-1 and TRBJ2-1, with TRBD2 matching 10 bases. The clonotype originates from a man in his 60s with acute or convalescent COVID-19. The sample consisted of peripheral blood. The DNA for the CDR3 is TGCGCCAGCAGCCCGGTAGCGGGGGGCTCCTACAATGAGCAGTTCTTC. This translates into CASSPVAGGSYNEQFF.